The 13 T cell receptor beta chains below all came from one sample that was sequenced in a study of beta chain features in type 1 diabetes. What was sequenced were expressed TCRB transcripts, since all of the isolated RNA had been reverse transcribed. The repertoire was sequenced with immunoSEQ multiplex PCR; TCRdb's copy has only in-frame clones and lacks some. The data hold under 350,000 clones, with roughly 13% observed a single time. Which antigens these TCRs recognize remains unknown. Study conclusions and caveats: Shorter TCRB CDR3s, moderately but significantly so, were found in Type 1 diabetes patients in all four CD4+ subsets.

Sequencing was carried out using naive CD4+ T cells from blood. All receptors come from a man in his thirties or forties with type 1 diabetes.

This clone was picked up one time. The chain employs TRBV18 and TRBJ1-3; no reliable D call. This CDR3 region has 15 residues. Trimming removed 1 base at V and 0 bases at J, with 7 bases between. In germline, CDR1 is KGHSH, CDR2 LQKENI. CDR3 bases: TGTGCCAGCTCACCACTAGAGTACTCTGGAAACACCATATATTTT. This sequence encodes CASSPLEYSGNTIYF.

There are a few counts of this clone. The chain combines TRBV4-1 with TRBJ1-5; tentative D call: TRBD1 (5 bases). Deletions cut 4 bases from V and 5 bases from J, with 9 bases between. Germline CDR1 reads MGHRA; CDR2 reads YSYEKL. The CDR3 extends over 13 amino acids. The CDR3 reads CASSLRVDQPQHF. In nucleotides, the CDR3 is TGCGCCAGCAGCCTCAGGGTTGATCAGCCCCAGCATTTT.

J is TRBJ2-5 and V is TRBV7-3; TRBD2 is a possible D gene (6 bases). The CDR3 is 13 residues long. Per the germline V gene, CDR1 is SGHTA and CDR2 is FQGTGA. Trimming took off 2 bases at V and 5 bases at J, with 9 bases between the two ends. The CDR3 region has the DNA TGTGCCAGCAGCTTAGGCGGGAAGGAGACCCAGTACTTC. Its protein is CASSLGGKETQYF.

CDR3 in amino acids: CASSQGRIHGETQYF. The CDR3 DNA is TGTGCCAGCAGCCAGGGCAGGATACATGGAGAGACCCAGTACTTC. This rearrangement joins TRBV14 to TRBJ2-5; D call uncertain. The germline gives CDR1 SGHDN, CDR2 FVKESK. This CDR3 comprises 15 residues. V was clipped by 3 bases and J by 4 bases, with 15 bases between them.

The chain recombines TRBV6-5 with TRBJ2-1; weak D call: TRBD1 (6 bases). The germline V gene encodes CDR1 MNHEY and CDR2 SVGAGI. The ends were cut back, 5 bases at V and 4 bases at J, with 9 bases in the middle. This CDR3 is built from 13 residues. The CDR3 region is CASSRDTYNEQFF. CDR3 sequence (DNA): TGTGCCAGCAGTAGGGACACTTACAATGAGCAGTTCTTC.

This sequence joins TRBV19 and TRBJ2-2, with 11 positions matching TRBD2. The CDR3 is 15 amino acids. Trimming took 6 bases from V and 2 from J; bases not matched to a gene: 2. In germline, CDR1 is LNHDA, CDR2 SQIVND (reference sequence). The CDR3 is CASRTSGANTGELFF. CDR3 DNA: TGTGCCAGTAGGACTAGCGGGGCAAACACCGGGGAGCTGTTTTTT.

This clone was seen a handful of times. This rearrangement joins TRBV18 to TRBJ2-1, with 9 bases aligning to TRBD2. With V trimmed by 3 bases and J by 0 bases, 6 bases remained unmatched. Germline V gene sequence: CDR1 KGHSH, CDR2 LQKENI. The CDR3 contains 17 residues. CDR3 protein: CASSPSSGSDSYNEQFF. The CDR3 DNA reads TGTGCCAGCTCACCGAGTAGCGGGAGCGACTCCTACAATGAGCAGTTCTTC.

This clone was observed a handful of times. This chain connects TRBV15 to TRBJ1-1; TRBD1 matches at 7 bases. The CDR3 extends over 14 amino acids. Unmatched junction bases numbered 3, after V lost 0 bases and J lost 5 bases. Germline V lookup: CDR1 LNHNV, CDR2 YYDKDF (reference sequence). The CDR3 here is CATSRDPGQTEAFF. The CDR3 bases are TGTGCCACCAGCAGAGACCCGGGACAGACTGAAGCTTTCTTT.

The chain uses TRBV7-9 and TRBJ2-7; 10 bases are a match to TRBD2. This CDR3 contains 17 residues. With 5 bases clipped from V and 0 bases from J, the junction kept 10 bases outside the gene matches. Per germline, CDR1 SEHNR and CDR2 FQNEAQ (reference sequence). This chain's CDR3 is CASSRPAGGLSSYEQYF. The CDR3 DNA sequence: TGTGCCAGCAGCCGCCCAGCGGGAGGGCTGAGCTCCTACGAGCAGTACTTC.

V and J are TRBV7-9 and TRBJ2-7; a weak D match, TRBD2 (5 bases). In germline, CDR1 is SEHNR, CDR2 FQNEAQ (reference sequence). Deletions cut 4 bases from V and 2 bases from J, with 15 bases between. The CDR3 spans 15 residues. This chain's CDR3 is CASSSPARAAYEQYF. The DNA for the CDR3 is TGTGCCAGCAGCTCGCCCGCGCGGGCCGCCTACGAGCAGTACTTC.

The chain recombines TRBV28 with TRBJ2-1, with 10 bases lining up with TRBD2. This CDR3 spans 14 amino acids. The germline V gene has CDR1 MDHEN and CDR2 SYDVKM. V trimming: 4 bases; J trimming: 4 bases; junction bases outside the gene matches: 1. Here the CDR3 reads CASSWTSGYNEQFF. In DNA form, the CDR3 reads TGTGCCAGCAGTTGGACTAGCGGTTACAATGAGCAGTTCTTC.

This clone was picked up a small number of times. The chain couples TRBV5-4 to TRBJ1-2, with a possible D match to TRBD1 (5 bases). Trimming removed 3 bases from V and 4 bases from J, with 13 bases in between. Germline CDR1 SGHNT, CDR2 YYREEE (reference sequence). The CDR3 totals 14 residues. CDR3 DNA sequence: TGTGCCAGCAGCTCCAGTACAGGCCCCTATGGCTACACCTTC. Encoded protein: CASSSSTGPYGYTF.

This clone was detected only a few times. The rearrangement uses TRBV28 and TRBJ2-1, with a weak D call TRBD1 (6 bases). Germline CDR1 and CDR2: MDHEN and SYDVKM. The CDR3 is 14 amino acids. V lost 4 bases, J lost 5 bases, and 12 bases lay in between. The chain's CDR3 is CASSSGQINNEQFF. CDR3 nucleotide sequence: TGTGCCAGCAGTTCCGGACAGATTAACAATGAGCAGTTCTTC.